Below are 18 T cell receptor beta chains sequenced from a single sample in a study of blood T cell repertoires in COVID-19. Clones were sequenced by immunoSEQ multiplex PCR, and TCRdb holds only the in-frame ones, with some missing. The data show 200,000 to 300,000 clones, around 85% seen once. Sequencing used peripheral blood. The source of these receptors is an elderly man with acute or convalescent COVID-19.

The rearrangement links TRBV7-9 to TRBJ2-2, with D perhaps matching TRBD1 (6 bases). The CDR3 is 19 amino acids. The ends were cut back, 5 bases at V and 4 bases at J, with 26 bases in the middle. In germline, CDR1 is SEHNR, CDR2 FQNEAQ (reference sequence). CDR3 sequence reads: CASSHTGMQGPILTGELFF. CDR3 nucleotide sequence: TGTGCCAGCAGCCACACCGGGATGCAGGGGCCTATTCTCACCGGGGAGCTGTTTTTT.

The chain couples TRBV7-9 to TRBJ1-4; D ambiguous. The CDR3 sequence is 15 residues long. CDR1 is SEHNR, CDR2 FQNEAQ, per germline (reference sequence). Trimming stripped 5 bases from V and 0 bases from J, with 10 bases between. CDR3 nucleotides: TGTGCCAGCAGCCCCCACAGTACAACTAATGAAAAACTGTTTTTT. Protein product: CASSPHSTTNEKLFF.

V is TRBV18 and J is TRBJ1-2, with 9 positions matching TRBD1. V dropped 0 bases and J dropped 4; count of bases not matched to a gene: 3. The CDR3 has 15 amino acids. Germline values: CDR1 KGHSH, CDR2 LQKENI. The CDR3 DNA reads TGTGCCAGCTCACCACCAATGGACAGGGGCTATGGCTACACCTTC. It codes for CASSPPMDRGYGYTF.

The rearrangement uses TRBV19 and TRBJ2-6, with 7 positions matching TRBD1. The CDR3 consists of 19 residues. The V gene end was trimmed by 5 bases and the J gene end by 2 bases; junction bases not matched to a gene: 15. CDR1 is LNHDA, CDR2 SQIVND, per germline (reference sequence). CDR3 in amino acids: CASSSPDRFGPAGANVLTF. The CDR3 nucleotides are TGTGCCAGTAGTTCCCCGGACAGGTTTGGACCTGCTGGGGCCAACGTCCTGACTTTC.

This chain joins TRBV6-5 and TRBJ1-4, with D tentatively TRBD1 (6 bases). The CDR3 contains 14 residues. Deletions cut 2 bases from V and 8 bases from J, with 12 bases between. Germline V gene data show CDR1 as MNHEY and CDR2 as SVGAGI. CDR3 nucleotide sequence: TGTGCCAGCAGTTACACAGGGAGGGGGGAAAAACTGTTTTTT. It specifies CASSYTGRGEKLFF.

This clone was observed a few times. The CDR3, as DNA: TGTGCCAGCAGCGTAGCAGGTAATCAGCCCCAGCATTTT. It codes for CASSVAGNQPQHF. V and J are TRBV9 and TRBJ1-5, with D uncertain. The V gene's germline CDR1 is SGDLS and CDR2 YYNGEE. The length of the CDR3 is 13 residues. The ends were cut back, 0 bases at V and 4 bases at J, with 5 bases in the middle.

In this sample, this clone turned up many times. The chain has TRBV21-1 and TRBJ2-7; the listed D gene, TRBD2, was not tested against the DNA. TRBV21-1 is a known pseudogene. The CDR3 extends over 18 amino acids. The CDR3 coding sequence is TGTGCCAGCAGCGAATCTGGACTAGCGGGTGAGAGCTCCTACGAGCAGTACTTC. This gives the protein CASSESGLAGESSYEQYF.

The chain recombines TRBV7-8 with TRBJ1-5, with unresolved D. Germline CDR1 SGHVS, CDR2 FQNEAQ. The CDR3 contains 12 residues. Trimming shortened V by 5 bases and J by 4 bases, and 6 bases separated the two germline ends. The CDR3 region has the DNA TGTGCCAGCAGCCGGACTAATCAGCCCCAGCATTTT. Protein sequence: CASSRTNQPQHF. Using reference TRBV7-8 and TRBJ1-5 for the parts outside the CDR3, the full variable domain is GAGVSQSPRYKVAKRGQDVALRCDPISGHVSLFWYQQALGQGPEFLTYFQNEAQLDKSGLPSDRFFAERPEGSVSTLKIQRTQQEDSAVYLCASSRTNQPQHFGDGTRLSIL.

This clone appeared once. This CDR3 is CASSTSGPEAFF. The DNA of the CDR3 is TGTGCCAGCAGCACCAGTGGCCCTGAAGCTTTCTTT. The rearrangement joins TRBV7-9 to TRBJ1-1; D remains unclear. The germline gives CDR1 SEHNR, CDR2 FQNEAQ (reference sequence). The CDR3 has 12 residues. Trimming left V 5 bases short and J 6 bases short, with 10 bases between.

The chain uses TRBV5-3 and TRBJ1-2; D ambiguous. TRBV5-3 is recorded as an ORF, its role being uncertain. The CDR3 consists of 15 residues. V was trimmed by 0 bases and J by 0 bases, leaving 9 bases between them. DNA of the CDR3: TGTGCCAGAAGCTTGGTTGCGGCTTCTAACTATGGCTACACCTTC. The encoded protein is CARSLVAASNYGYTF.

V usage is TRBV24-1 and J usage is TRBJ2-7; TRBD2 is a possible D gene (5 bases). This CDR3 comprises 13 residues. CDR1 is KGHDR, CDR2 SFDVKD, per germline. The ends were cut back, 6 bases at V and 4 bases at J, with 12 bases in the middle. CDR3 bases: TGTGCCACCAGTCGACCTGGGAGTTACGAGCAGTACTTC. This encodes CATSRPGSYEQYF.

The V and J genes are TRBV28 and TRBJ2-7; TRBD1 agrees at 8 bases. The length of the CDR3 is 13 residues. From germline, CDR1 is MDHEN and CDR2 SYDVKM. J gave up 4 bases and V 6 bases, and 5 bases lay outside the gene matches. CDR3 sequence: CASRGDRSYEQYF. CDR3 in DNA: TGTGCCAGCAGGGGGGACAGGTCATACGAGCAGTACTTC.

The chain employs TRBV11-2 and TRBJ1-1; D may be TRBD1 (5 bases). V was clipped by 6 bases and J by 1 base, with 21 bases between them. CDR1 and CDR2 (germline): SGHAT, FQNNGV. This CDR3 has 17 amino acids. CDR3 protein: CASRPPGTRQANTEAFF. CDR3 nucleotides: TGTGCCAGCAGACCCCCTGGGACTCGCCAGGCGAACACTGAAGCTTTCTTT.

The rearrangement joins TRBV5-4 to TRBJ2-7; D gene uncertain. The CDR3 is made up of 15 amino acids. Trimming left V 0 bases short and J 0 bases short, with 10 bases between. CDR1 is SGHNT and CDR2 is YYREEE in the germline V gene (reference sequence). DNA for the CDR3: TGTGCCAGCAGCTTGGCTGGCCAGATCTCCTACGAGCAGTACTTC. Translation: CASSLAGQISYEQYF.

The chain uses TRBV5-4 and TRBJ2-6, with D hard to call. The ends were cut back, 4 bases at V and 0 bases at J, with 14 bases in the middle. Germline lookup yields CDR1 SGHNT and CDR2 YYREEE (reference sequence). The CDR3 has 17 residues. The CDR3 DNA sequence: TGTGCCAGCAGCCTGCGACTGCCACCCTCTGGGGCCAACGTCCTGACTTTC. This translates into CASSLRLPPSGANVLTF.

The V gene is TRBV6-6, the J gene TRBJ2-7, with TRBD1 matching 9 bases. The junction had 13 bases not matched to a gene; V was cut back by 5 bases and J by 2 bases. The length of the CDR3 is 17 residues. Germline loops: CDR1 MNHNY, CDR2 SVGAGI (reference sequence). The CDR3 nucleotides are TGTGCCAGCAGTCACGACTCCGGACAGGGGATACCCTACGAGCAGTACTTC. Residues: CASSHDSGQGIPYEQYF.

In this sample, this clone turned up once. The chain joins TRBV5-1 to TRBJ2-1; no reliable D call. This CDR3 is built from 13 residues. Germline V gives CDR1 SGHRS, CDR2 YFSETQ. V was clipped by 3 bases and J by 10 bases, with 14 bases between them. This CDR3 reads CASSSLGEREQFF. The CDR3 DNA reads as TGCGCCAGCAGCTCCCTAGGAGAGAGGGAGCAGTTCTTC.

This chain uses TRBV7-3 with TRBJ2-1, with 8 bases fitting TRBD1. V trimming: 5 bases; J trimming: 3 bases; junction bases outside the gene matches: 9. CDR1 and CDR2 (germline): SGHTA, FQGTGA. The length of the CDR3 is 16 residues. The CDR3 nucleotides read TGTGCCAGCAGCAATTACAGGGGGATTAGCTACAATGAGCAGTTCTTC. Its protein is CASSNYRGISYNEQFF.